Shown below are 23 T cell receptor beta chains from a single sample sequenced in a study of cytomegalovirus exposure and HLA in healthy donors. The PCR ran on 60 Vbeta and 13 Jbeta primers. The table came from immunoSEQ multiplex PCR; TCRdb's copy has only in-frame clones and leaves some out. The sample table includes 140,000 to 150,000 clones. The specimen sequenced was PBMCs. The receptors come from a male donor in good health and CMV-seronegative.

The rearrangement links TRBV5-1 to TRBJ2-1; 11 positions match TRBD1. From germline, CDR1 is SGHRS and CDR2 YFSETQ. This CDR3 comprises 19 residues. V was pared by 5 bases and J by 5 bases, with 18 bases of the junction left unmatched. The CDR3 DNA sequence: TGCGCCAGCAGTCGTTCAGGACAGGGGGCTTTGCAGCGGGACAATGAGCAGTTCTTC. This translates into CASSRSGQGALQRDNEQFF.

This chain joins TRBV7-9 and TRBJ1-1; D gene ambiguous. Per the germline V gene, CDR1 is SEHNR and CDR2 is FQNEAQ (reference sequence). The V and J ends lost 1 base and 10 bases respectively, with 10 bases between them. The length of the CDR3 is 12 residues. CDR3: CASSLEPPGAFF. The CDR3 nucleotides are TGTGCCAGCAGCTTAGAGCCTCCGGGAGCTTTCTTT.

The genes are TRBV20-1 and TRBJ1-1, with D uncertain. The CDR3 spans 11 residues. Germline V gene lookup returns CDR1 DFQATT and CDR2 SNEGSKA (reference sequence). CDR3 coding DNA: TGCACGGGATTTATGAACACTGAAGCTTTCTTT. Its protein is CTGFMNTEAFF.

This chain uses TRBV19 with TRBJ1-5, with D perhaps matching TRBD1 (6 bases). The CDR3 has 16 amino acids. Germline V CDR1 and CDR2: LNHDA, SQIVND (reference sequence). V lost 6 bases to trimming and J lost 9 bases, with 24 bases between them. CDR3 DNA sequence: TGTGCCAGTAGCGTTCAGGGGACACCCCCGGTTTGGCCCCAGCATTTT. Its protein is CASSVQGTPPVWPQHF.

The chain combines TRBV5-1 with TRBJ1-1; 7 nucleotides align to TRBD1. The CDR3 has 16 residues. V dropped 3 bases and J dropped 1; count of bases not matched to a gene: 9. Germline-derived CDR1 and CDR2 are SGHRS and YFSETQ. This CDR3 reads CASSSGDSTGNTEAFF. For the CDR3, the DNA is TGCGCCAGCAGCTCCGGGGACAGCACGGGGAACACTGAAGCTTTCTTT.

The J gene is TRBJ2-5, the V gene TRBV2, with TRBD2 identical over 7 bases. This CDR3 spans 14 amino acids. CDR1 SNHLY and CDR2 FYNNEI come from the germline V gene. Trimming at V came to 6 bases and at J to 4 bases, leaving 8 bases not matched to a gene. Written as DNA, the CDR3 is TGTGCCAGCAGGGGAAACCCGGGAGGAGAGACCCAGTACTTC. Its translation is CASRGNPGGETQYF.

The J gene is TRBJ2-7, the V gene TRBV6-6; TRBD2 agrees at 14 bases. The V and J ends lost 4 bases and 4 bases, in that order; junction bases with no gene match: 6. The CDR3 runs to 16 residues. The germline V gene encodes CDR1 MNHNY and CDR2 SVGAGI (reference sequence). CDR3 nucleotide sequence: TGTGCCAGCAGTTCCGGACTAGCGGGAGGCCCATACGAGCAGTACTTC. Its translation is CASSSGLAGGPYEQYF.

The chain carries TRBV2 and TRBJ2-1; 7 bases align to TRBD1. Per the germline V gene, CDR1 is SNHLY and CDR2 is FYNNEI. After removal of 6 bases from V and 6 bases from J, the junction contained 2 bases not matched to a gene. This CDR3 is 12 amino acids long. The CDR3 DNA sequence: TGTGCCAGCAGCAGGGGGATCAATGAGCAGTTCTTC. Its translation: CASSRGINEQFF.

The V gene is TRBV9, the J gene TRBJ2-5, with a tentative D call TRBD2 (5 bases). Germline V CDR1 and CDR2: SGDLS, YYNGEE. CDR3 size: 18 residues. V was shortened by 0 bases and J by 3 bases, with 21 bases between the two germline ends. This CDR3 reads CASSVGKDPTGYEETQYF. CDR3 DNA: TGTGCCAGCAGCGTAGGCAAGGACCCTACGGGATATGAAGAGACCCAGTACTTC.

The gene calls are TRBV7-9 and TRBJ2-7; 7 bases match TRBD1. There are 18 residues in the CDR3. Germline loops: CDR1 SEHNR, CDR2 FQNEAQ (reference sequence). The V gene end was trimmed by 1 base and the J gene end by 2 bases; junction bases not matched to a gene: 14. The CDR3 region is CASSLGKPGTARTYEQYF. The CDR3, as DNA: TGTGCCAGCAGCTTAGGTAAGCCCGGGACAGCGAGAACCTACGAGCAGTACTTC.

The rearrangement uses TRBV30 and TRBJ2-2, with 9 bases lining up with TRBD2. Germline V gives CDR1 GTSNPN, CDR2 SVGIG (reference sequence). Trimming at V came to 8 bases and at J to 1 base, leaving 8 bases not matched to a gene. This CDR3 is built from 15 residues. The chain's CDR3 is CASLRGGRNTGELFF. CDR3 nucleotides: TGTGCCAGCTTGCGGGGGGGCCGGAACACCGGGGAGCTGTTTTTT.

The chain uses TRBV29-1 and TRBJ2-7, with 7 bases identical to TRBD1. This CDR3 spans 14 amino acids. Germline V CDR1 and CDR2: SQVTM, ANQGSEA. After removal of 6 bases from V and 0 bases from J, the junction contained 8 bases not matched to a gene. The CDR3 spells CSVTGLFSSYEQYF. The DNA of the CDR3 is TGCAGCGTGACAGGGCTCTTTAGCTCCTACGAGCAGTACTTC.

The V call is TRBV12-5, the J call TRBJ2-7; a weak D match, TRBD1 (6 bases). Germline V gene data show CDR1 as LGHNT and CDR2 as FRNRAP. Deletions cut 5 bases from V and 2 bases from J, with 19 bases between. The CDR3 has 16 amino acids. CDR3 coding DNA: TGTGCTAGTGGTACCTATCTGGGGGACAACCCCTACGAGCAGTACTTC. As protein: CASGTYLGDNPYEQYF. Complete variable domain (other parts from reference TRBV12-5 and TRBJ2-7): DARVTQTPRHKVTEMGQEVTMRCQPILGHNTVFWYRQTMMQGLELLAYFRNRAPLDDSGMPKDRFSAEMPDATLATLKIQPSEPRDSAVYFCASGTYLGDNPYEQYFGPGTRLTVT.

The chain carries TRBV11-3 and TRBJ2-2; no clear D. There are 17 residues in the CDR3. Germline V lookup: CDR1 SGHNT, CDR2 YENEEA. Trimming cost V 0 bases and J 3 bases, with 14 bases left between them. The CDR3 nucleotides are TGTGCCAGCAGCTTAGATCGGATTACAGCTGACACCGGGGAGCTGTTTTTT. Translated, it gives CASSLDRITADTGELFF.

The chain has TRBV5-1 and TRBJ1-2; 10 nucleotides line up with TRBD1. This CDR3 comprises 14 residues. V lost 3 bases, J lost 6 bases, and 5 bases stayed unmatched. Germline V gives CDR1 SGHRS, CDR2 YFSETQ. CDR3 bases: TGCGCCAGCAGCTGGGACAGGGGAACGGATGGCTACACCTTC. It yields the protein CASSWDRGTDGYTF.

V gene TRBV11-2 combines with J gene TRBJ2-3; TRBD2 matches 7 bases. Unmatched junction bases numbered 5, after V lost 3 bases and J lost 2 bases. The CDR3 covers 15 residues. The germline V gene encodes CDR1 SGHAT and CDR2 FQNNGV. The CDR3 DNA is TGTGCCAGCAGCTTCAGGGAGGGAAACACAGATACGCAGTATTTT. It translates to CASSFREGNTDTQYF.

The genes are TRBV29-1 and TRBJ1-2; 7 bases are shared with TRBD1. Looked up from germline, CDR1 is SQVTM and CDR2 is ANQGSEA. The CDR3 has 12 residues. V was pared by 7 bases and J by 2 bases, with 4 bases of the junction left unmatched. CDR3 nucleotides: TGCAGCGCTCAGACAGGGAACTATGGCTACACCTTC. This encodes CSAQTGNYGYTF.

The chain links TRBV7-9 to TRBJ2-1, with D possibly being TRBD2 (6 bases). V lost 1 base, J lost 8 bases, and 12 bases lay in between. CDR3 size: 14 residues. In germline, CDR1 is SEHNR, CDR2 FQNEAQ (reference sequence). Here the CDR3 DNA reads TGTGCCAGCAGCTTAGGCCTAGCGCAAGATGAGCAGTTCTTC. This translates into CASSLGLAQDEQFF.

The genes are TRBV5-4 and TRBJ2-7; D not certain. CDR3 length equals 15 residues. V was shortened by 0 bases and J by 3 bases, with 13 bases between the two germline ends. The germline gives CDR1 SGHNT, CDR2 YYREEE (reference sequence). The CDR3 protein is CASSLVRESIYEQYF. For the CDR3, the DNA is TGTGCCAGCAGCTTGGTCCGTGAGAGTATCTACGAGCAGTACTTC.

Written as DNA, the CDR3 is TGTGCCAGCAGCTTTGGCCAGAACACCGGGGAGCTGTTTTTT. This sequence encodes CASSFGQNTGELFF. The V and J genes are TRBV11-3 and TRBJ2-2; D is uncertain. V was cut by 3 bases and J by 1 base, with 6 bases left in between. CDR1 SGHNT and CDR2 YENEEA come from the germline V gene. The CDR3 spans 14 residues.

The rearrangement joins TRBV7-9 to TRBJ2-2; TRBD1 agrees at 10 bases. CDR1 and CDR2 from the germline V gene are SEHNR and FQNEAQ (reference sequence). The CDR3 runs 15 residues. V lost 3 bases to trimming and J lost 4 bases; unmatched junction nucleotides: 2. CDR3 sequence: CASSFGTGVTGELFF. Written as DNA, the CDR3 is TGTGCCAGCAGCTTCGGGACAGGGGTCACCGGGGAGCTGTTTTTT.

The gene calls are TRBV7-8 and TRBJ2-7; tentatively, D is TRBD1 (6 bases). This CDR3 comprises 16 residues. Trimming stripped 5 bases from V and 1 base from J, with 18 bases between. Per germline, CDR1 SGHVS and CDR2 FQNEAQ. DNA for the CDR3: TGTGCCAGCAGCATTTCGACAGGCTCTCCTTCCTACGAGCAGTACTTC. Translated, it gives CASSISTGSPSYEQYF.

CDR3 in DNA: TGTGCCAGCAGTGCCAGAGACAGGGGGCTCGATCCAAACACTGAAGCTTTCTTT. Translating it yields CASSARDRGLDPNTEAFF. This chain links TRBV6-1 with TRBJ1-1; TRBD1 aligns across 10 bases. CDR1 is MNHNS and CDR2 is SASEGT in the germline V gene. J gave up 2 bases and V 4 bases, and 13 bases lay outside the gene matches. This CDR3 has 18 residues.